This is a list of T cell receptor beta chains from one sample in a study of cytotoxic CD8 clonotypes in ibrutinib-treated CLL. Sequencing used immunoSEQ multiplex PCR; TCRdb keeps in-frame clones, though not all of them. Among about 24,000 clones listed, 78% were seen once. The starting material was PBMCs, obtained before ibrutinib treatment. The receptors originated from a human donor with chronic lymphocytic leukemia. Each CDR3 is given with its conserved first and last residue. D genes are given only for firm matches. Only part of the rows carry a size: once, few, many, or a class if the clone is expanded.

TRBJ2-2	NA	TRBV14	NA	CASSQLGPGELFF	TGTGCCAGCAGCCAATTGGGTCCCGGGGAGCTGTTTTTT
TRBJ2-1	NA	TRBV7-2	NA	CASSLVLGGGYNEQFF	TGTGCCAGCAGCTTAGTACTAGGTGGGGGATACAATGAGCAGTTCTTC
TRBJ2-7	TRBD2	TRBV10-1	NA	CASSREGQSYEQYF	TGCGCCAGCAGTCGGGAGGGCCAGTCCTACGAGCAGTACTTC
TRBJ2-1	NA	TRBV19	few	CASQEYNEQFF	TGTGCCAGCCAAGAGTACAATGAGCAGTTCTTC
TRBJ1-1	NA	TRBV7-2	NA	CASSLDVGEAFF	TGTGCCAGCAGCTTAGATGTCGGAGAAGCTTTCTTT
TRBJ2-2	NA	TRBV4-1	NA	CASSQVNLGLDTGELFF	TGCGCCAGCAGCCAAGTAAACTTAGGGTTGGACACCGGGGAGCTGTTTTTT
TRBJ2-7	TRBD1	TRBV27	NA	CASSWTGKYEQYF	TGTGCCAGCAGTTGGACAGGGAAATACGAGCAGTACTTC
TRBJ2-1	TRBD1	TRBV5-6	once	CASSPDRGHYNEQFF	TGTGCCAGCAGCCCGGACAGGGGGCACTACAATGAGCAGTTCTTC
TRBJ1-2	NA	TRBV28	NA	CASSFKGAGYTF	TGTGCCAGCAGTTTTAAGGGTGCCGGCTACACCTTC
TRBJ1-2	NA	TRBV15	NA	CATSSGGAGLYGYTF	TGTGCCACCAGCAGCGGCGGGGCAGGACTTTATGGCTACACCTTC
TRBJ2-1	NA	TRBV29-1	NA	CSVEYVRGRSEQFF	TGCAGCGTTGAGTATGTCAGGGGTAGGAGTGAGCAGTTCTTC
TRBJ1-4	TRBD1	TRBV19	NA	CASRTGDSNEKLFF	TGTGCCAGTAGGACAGGGGATTCTAATGAAAAACTGTTTTTT
TRBJ2-4	NA	TRBV11-2	NA	CASSPRSSTGNIQYF	TGTGCCAGCAGCCCGCGCAGCTCCACCGGGAACATTCAGTACTTC
TRBJ2-5	NA	TRBV10-3	NA	CANRTLGEETQYF	TGTGCCAACAGGACTCTAGGGGAAGAGACCCAGTACTTC
TRBJ2-7	TRBD1	TRBV5-1	once	CASSSAGTGYYEQYF	TGCGCCAGCAGCTCAGCCGGGACAGGGTACTACGAGCAGTACTTC
TRBJ1-1	NA	TRBV30	NA	CAWVPVTEAFF	TGTGCCTGGGTCCCCGTGACTGAAGCTTTCTTT
TRBJ1-1	NA	TRBV7-2	once	CASSPNPTGTEAFF	TGTGCCAGCAGCCCGAACCCAACGGGCACTGAAGCTTTCTTT
TRBJ1-2	TRBD1	TRBV19	NA	CASSIERPGQGARNYGYTF	TGTGCCAGTAGTATAGAGCGGCCGGGACAGGGGGCTCGGAACTATGGCTACACCTTC
TRBJ2-7	NA	TRBV6-5	NA	CASSYSRTQTYEQYF	TGTGCCAGCAGTTACTCTCGGACACAAACCTACGAGCAGTACTTC
TRBJ2-7	NA	TRBV7-6	NA	CASSPRPYEQYF	TGTGCCAGCAGCCCCCGTCCCTACGAGCAGTACTTC
TRBJ2-5	NA	TRBV18	NA	CASSPSPGTQYF	TGTGCCAGCTCACCCAGCCCGGGGACCCAGTACTTC
TRBJ2-2	NA	TRBV11-3	NA	CASSLAQGTGELFF	TGTGCCAGCAGCTTAGCTCAGGGGACCGGGGAGCTGTTTTTT
TRBJ2-7	NA	TRBV11-2	NA	CASSSGPPTATEQYF	TGTGCCAGCAGCTCCGGCCCCCCCACTGCTACGGAGCAGTACTTC
TRBJ1-2	NA	TRBV5-1	NA	CASSLADGYGYTF	TGCGCCAGCAGCTTGGCCGACGGCTATGGCTACACCTTC
TRBJ1-2	TRBD1	TRBV28	NA	CASSFPGTGAYGYTF	TGTGCCAGCAGTTTTCCAGGGACAGGGGCGTATGGCTACACCTTC
TRBJ2-4	NA	TRBV7-2	NA	CASSPLGGTRGDIQYF	TGTGCCAGCAGCCCCCTTGGGGGGACACGGGGGGACATTCAGTACTTC
TRBJ2-2	TRBD1	TRBV27	NA	CASSPNRGNTGELFF	TGTGCCAGCAGTCCAAACAGGGGGAACACCGGGGAGCTGTTTTTT
TRBJ1-1	NA	TRBV29-1	NA	CSVNQGNLYTEAFF	TGCAGCGTTAACCAGGGAAATCTTTACACTGAAGCTTTCTTT
TRBJ2-3	TRBD1	TRBV28	NA	CASSHGQGASTDTQYF	TGTGCCAGCAGTCATGGACAGGGGGCGAGCACAGATACGCAGTATTTT
TRBJ2-1	TRBD1	TRBV11-3	NA	CASSLGQGNEQFF	TGTGCCAGCAGCTTAGGACAGGGCAATGAGCAGTTCTTC
TRBJ2-1	TRBD2	TRBV30	NA	CAWSGTSGRLNEQFF	TGTGCCTGGAGTGGGACTAGCGGGAGGCTTAATGAGCAGTTCTTC
TRBJ1-5	TRBD1	TRBV18	NA	CASSPSKQGIGNQPQHF	TGTGCCAGCTCACCGTCTAAACAGGGGATTGGCAATCAGCCCCAGCATTTT
TRBJ2-2	NA	TRBV27	once	CASTLEGPGITGELFF	TGTGCCAGCACTTTAGAGGGGCCAGGGATAACCGGGGAGCTGTTTTTT
TRBJ2-2	TRBD1	TRBV7-9	NA	CASSHLRDRNTGELFF	TGTGCCAGCAGCCACCTCCGGGACAGAAACACCGGGGAGCTGTTTTTT
TRBJ1-2	NA	TRBV18	NA	CASSPSSPGSANYGYTF	TGTGCCAGCTCACCGTCGAGCCCAGGCTCAGCTAACTATGGCTACACCTTC
TRBJ1-2	TRBD1	TRBV2	NA	CASSPTSDRAPYGYTF	TGTGCCAGCAGCCCCACCTCGGACAGGGCCCCCTATGGCTACACCTTC
TRBJ2-3	NA	TRBV2	NA	CASSEPYYTDTQYF	TGTGCCAGCAGTGAACCCTACTACACAGATACGCAGTATTTT
TRBJ2-3	NA	TRBV10-3	NA	CAISEPGARDTQYF	TGTGCCATCAGTGAACCCGGGGCGAGAGATACGCAGTATTTT
TRBJ2-1	NA	TRBV28	NA	CASSQIGRTDSNEQFF	TGTGCCAGCAGCCAGATCGGGCGAACGGATAGCAATGAGCAGTTCTTC
TRBJ2-1	TRBD2	TRBV19	NA	CASSIAPSGRNNEQFF	TGTGCCAGTAGTATAGCGCCCAGCGGGAGAAACAATGAGCAGTTCTTC
TRBJ2-7	NA	TRBV21-1	NA	CASSKENTEWTSGPPVSEQYF	TGTGCCAGCAGCAAAGAGAATACGGAGTGGACTAGCGGGCCCCCGGTTAGTGAGCAGTACTTC
TRBJ2-7	TRBD1	TRBV6-6	NA	CASRPGQVGKMEQYF	TGTGCCAGCAGACCCGGACAGGTCGGAAAAATGGAGCAGTACTTC
TRBJ2-3	TRBD2	TRBV28	NA	CASRPTSDTDTQYF	TGTGCCAGCAGACCAACTAGCGACACAGATACGCAGTATTTT
TRBJ2-7	TRBD2	TRBV4-3	few	CASSQGLLADNYEQYF	TGCGCCAGCAGCCAAGGATTACTAGCGGACAACTACGAGCAGTACTTC
TRBJ1-2	NA	TRBV10-1	few	CASSGQDGYGYTF	TGCGCCAGCAGTGGTCAGGACGGCTATGGCTACACCTTC
TRBJ2-5	NA	TRBV2	NA	CASSVRAGNQETQYF	TGTGCCAGCAGTGTTCGGGCAGGCAACCAAGAGACCCAGTACTTC
TRBJ2-1	TRBD2	TRBV11-2	NA	CASSLVGAGGYNEQFF	TGTGCCAGCAGCTTAGTAGGAGCGGGAGGTTACAATGAGCAGTTCTTC
TRBJ2-1	TRBD2	TRBV15	NA	CATSRVSGGSYNEQFF	TGTGCCACCAGCAGAGTTAGCGGGGGCTCCTACAATGAGCAGTTCTTC
TRBJ1-4	NA	TRBV12-2	NA	CASRAKPEKLFF	TGTGCAAGTCGCGCGAAACCCGAAAAACTGTTTTTT
TRBJ2-7	NA	TRBV27	NA	CASSITGSEQYF	TGTGCCAGCAGTATAACAGGTAGCGAGCAGTACTTC
TRBJ2-5	NA	TRBV4-1	few	CASSQDWETQYF	TGCGCCAGCAGCCAAGATTGGGAGACCCAGTACTTC
TRBJ2-2	NA	TRBV19	NA	CASKVQGDTGELFF	TGTGCCAGTAAGGTACAGGGTGACACCGGGGAGCTGTTTTTT
TRBJ2-2	NA	TRBV30	NA	CAWSVQGADTGELFF	TGTGCCTGGAGTGTACAAGGGGCCGACACCGGGGAGCTGTTTTTT
TRBJ2-7	NA	TRBV27	NA	CASSLYQSYEQYF	TGTGCCAGCAGTCTATACCAGTCCTACGAGCAGTACTTC
TRBJ2-7	TRBD2	TRBV5-5	NA	CASKDKLPLAGVIYEQYF	TGTGCCAGCAAGGATAAGCTCCCTCTAGCGGGAGTAATCTACGAGCAGTACTTC
TRBJ2-2	NA	TRBV9	few	CASSPGASSPELFF	TGTGCCAGCAGTCCCGGGGCGTCGTCCCCGGAGCTGTTTTTT
TRBJ2-7	NA	TRBV14	NA	CASSPQGRLKYEQYF	TGTGCCAGCAGTCCACAGGGAAGGCTCAAGTACGAGCAGTACTTC
TRBJ2-7	NA	TRBV28	once	CASSLQVSYEQYF	TGTGCCAGCAGTTTACAGGTTTCCTACGAGCAGTACTTC
TRBJ2-2	TRBD1	TRBV4-2	NA	CASSQGQGGNTGELFF	TGTGCCAGCAGCCAAGGACAGGGGGGGAACACCGGGGAGCTGTTTTTT